The 19 T cell receptor beta chains presented below share a single source sample, sequenced in a study of T cell responses to AZD1222 COVID-19 vaccine. TCRdb's copy holds only in-frame clones and misses some; the assay was immunoSEQ multiplex PCR. The data show tens of thousands of clones, about three quarters seen once. The source material was peripheral blood, sampled 28 days after the second AZD1222 dose. The receptor source for this set is an adult who received the AZD1222 COVID-19 vaccine.

The chain recombines TRBV19 with TRBJ1-1; the D is unclear. CDR1 and CDR2 (germline): LNHDA, SQIVND (reference sequence). Trimming left V 9 bases short and J 1 base short, with 21 bases between. The CDR3 extends over 16 amino acids. The chain's CDR3 is CASRIDFRVGNTEAFF. In DNA, the CDR3 is TGTGCCAGCCGAATCGACTTCCGAGTAGGGAACACTGAAGCTTTCTTT.

The chain uses TRBV3-1 (or the pseudogene TRBV3-2) and TRBJ2-1; TRBD2 matches at 9 bases. The junction had 5 bases not matched to a gene; V was cut back by 4 bases and J by 4 bases. The CDR3 has 15 amino acids. Germline V CDR1 and CDR2: LGHDT, YNNKEL (reference sequence). The CDR3 protein is CASSRTSGPYNEQFF. The CDR3 bases are TGTGCCAGCAGCCGAACTAGCGGGCCTTACAATGAGCAGTTCTTC.

The CDR3 DNA reads as TGCAGTGCTAGTTCCCAGGGGGCATATCAGCCCCAGCATTTT. Translated: CSASSQGAYQPQHF. The rearrangement uses TRBV20-1 and TRBJ1-5; 8 nucleotides line up with TRBD1. The V gene end was trimmed by 3 bases and the J gene end by 5 bases; junction bases not matched to a gene: 6. From germline, CDR1 is DFQATT and CDR2 SNEGSKA (reference sequence). The CDR3 is 14 amino acids.

V gene TRBV7-9 combines with J gene TRBJ2-3; D not certain. CDR3 length: 14 amino acids. Trimming took off 5 bases at V and 1 base at J, with 10 bases between the two ends. The germline V gene encodes CDR1 SEHNR and CDR2 FQNEAQ (reference sequence). CDR3 in DNA: TGTGCCAGCAGCCTCGTCCTCGGCACAGATACGCAGTATTTT. Translated, it gives CASSLVLGTDTQYF.

The chain couples TRBV11-3 to TRBJ1-1; D is unclear. CDR1 and CDR2 from the germline V gene are SGHNT and YENEEA. The ends were cut back, 5 bases at V and 7 bases at J, with 14 bases in the middle. The length of the CDR3 is 13 residues. The CDR3 DNA follows: TGTGCCAGCAGCCAGAACCCAAATGGTGAAGCTTTCTTT. This gives the protein CASSQNPNGEAFF.

The chain recombines TRBV11-2 with TRBJ2-2; D is unclear. Germline CDR1 reads SGHAT; CDR2 reads FQNNGV. Trimming stripped 3 bases from V and 5 bases from J, with 4 bases between. This CDR3 is 12 amino acids long. The chain's CDR3 is CASSFGTGELFF. CDR3 nucleotides: TGTGCCAGCAGCTTCGGGACCGGGGAGCTGTTTTTT.

The J gene is TRBJ1-4, the V gene TRBV28; D is possibly TRBD1 (6 bases). Germline V gene data show CDR1 as MDHEN and CDR2 as SYDVKM. V lost 4 bases and J lost 7, with 16 bases in between. The CDR3 is 15 residues long. CDR3 in DNA: TGTGCCAGCAGTTCTCGTGCAGGGGAGGGTGAAAAACTGTTTTTT. It translates to CASSSRAGEGEKLFF.

To note about this clone: The same CDR3 arises from other DNA sequences in this sample as well. This chain connects TRBV10-3 to TRBJ1-1; D remains unclear. Per the germline V gene, CDR1 is ENHRY and CDR2 is SYGVKD. V was pared by 2 bases and J by 6 bases, with 10 bases between. CDR3 size: 13 residues. The CDR3 is CAISERAVAEAFF. CDR3 bases: TGTGCCATCAGTGAGAGGGCCGTGGCTGAAGCTTTCTTT.

Worth noting for this clone: Other DNA sequences in this sample translate to the same CDR3. The CDR3 loop reads CASKTGAYEQYF. In DNA form, the CDR3 reads TGTGCCAGCAAGACAGGGGCCTACGAGCAGTACTTC. This sequence joins TRBV28 and TRBJ2-7; 8 nucleotides line up with TRBD1. The V gene end was trimmed by 7 bases and the J gene end by 2 bases; junction bases not matched to a gene: 1. Germline lookup yields CDR1 MDHEN and CDR2 SYDVKM. The CDR3 sequence is 12 residues long.

This clone was counted a single time. The CDR3 coding sequence is TGCGCCAGCAGCTTGAATAGGGGCGTGAACACTGAAGCTTTCTTT. This gives the protein CASSLNRGVNTEAFF. The J gene is TRBJ1-1, the V gene TRBV5-1; a weak D match, TRBD1 (5 bases). The germline V gene has CDR1 SGHRS and CDR2 YFSETQ. V gave up 1 base and J gave up 0 bases, with 10 bases separating them. This CDR3 spans 15 amino acids.

The V call is TRBV6-5, the J call TRBJ2-5; D call uncertain. Germline loops: CDR1 MNHEY, CDR2 SVGAGI. V lost 2 bases and J lost 2, with 12 bases in between. The CDR3 covers 15 residues. CDR3 protein: CASSYGSALQETQYF. As DNA, the CDR3 is TGTGCCAGCAGTTACGGGTCGGCGCTTCAAGAGACCCAGTACTTC.

The rearrangement uses TRBV5-1 and TRBJ1-4; D unclear. V was trimmed by 4 bases and J by 5 bases, leaving 18 bases between them. Germline CDR1 reads SGHRS; CDR2 reads YFSETQ. The CDR3 covers 16 residues. CDR3 sequence: CASSREGTNPNEKLFF. In DNA form, the CDR3 reads TGCGCCAGCAGCCGAGAAGGCACGAACCCCAATGAAAAACTGTTTTTT. Looking up the rest from reference TRBV5-1 and TRBJ1-4 gives the full variable domain: KAGVTQTPRYLIKTRGQQVTLSCSPISGHRSVSWYQQTPGQGLQFLFEYFSETQRNKGNFPGRFSGRQFSNSRSEMNVSTLELGDSALYLCASSREGTNPNEKLFFGSGTQLSVL.

The V and J genes are TRBV13 and TRBJ2-5; 12 positions match TRBD2. V lost 3 bases, J lost 2 bases, and 4 bases stayed unmatched. The length of the CDR3 is 16 residues. Per germline, CDR1 PRHDT and CDR2 FYEKMQ (reference sequence). The CDR3 reads CASSFRTSGDQETQYF. CDR3 in DNA: TGTGCCAGCAGCTTCCGGACTAGCGGGGATCAAGAGACCCAGTACTTC.

The chain combines TRBV6-5 with TRBJ2-5, with 8 positions matching TRBD2. V gave up 5 bases and J gave up 9 bases; unmatched junction bases: 14. The CDR3 covers 15 residues. Germline CDR1 and CDR2: MNHEY and SVGAGI. The CDR3 reads CASSPPGLARGAQYF. The CDR3 DNA reads TGTGCCAGCAGTCCCCCCGGACTAGCCCGAGGAGCCCAGTACTTC.

The chain couples TRBV5-1 to TRBJ2-6, with 7 bases identical to TRBD2. Germline V gene lookup returns CDR1 SGHRS and CDR2 YFSETQ. The trim removed 2 bases at V and 0 bases at J, leaving 8 bases unmatched. CDR3 length: 18 residues. Here the CDR3 reads CASSFGWEGNSGANVLTF. Here the CDR3 DNA reads TGCGCCAGCAGCTTTGGATGGGAGGGGAACTCTGGGGCCAACGTCCTGACTTTC.

The V and J genes are TRBV27 and TRBJ1-1; a possible D gene is TRBD1 (5 bases). The CDR3 is 16 amino acids. V shed 5 bases and J shed 4 bases, with 20 bases lying between them. Looked up from germline, CDR1 is MNHEY and CDR2 is SMNVEV (reference sequence). The DNA for the CDR3 is TGTGCCAGCAGTCCCCTCCGGGACGCAAGACCCACTGAAGCTTTCTTT. It encodes CASSPLRDARPTEAFF.

This chain links TRBV2 with TRBJ1-2, with D unclear. Germline values: CDR1 SNHLY, CDR2 FYNNEI. The CDR3 is made up of 14 amino acids. Trimming shortened V by 6 bases and J by 1 base, and 12 bases separated the two germline ends. In DNA form, the CDR3 reads TGTGCCAGCAGCCCCTCAGTAGTTAACTATGGCTACACCTTC. It specifies CASSPSVVNYGYTF.

This clone was seen a few times. This sample includes further DNA sequences coding for the same CDR3. V gene TRBV6-6 combines with J gene TRBJ2-2; maybe TRBD1 (6 bases). Deletions cut 2 bases from V and 7 bases from J, with 11 bases between. CDR1 MNHNY and CDR2 SVGAGI come from the germline V gene (reference sequence). CDR3 size: 14 residues. The CDR3 reads CASSYLGGHGELFF. In DNA, the CDR3 is TGTGCCAGCAGTTACCTAGGGGGTCACGGGGAGCTGTTTTTT.

V is TRBV5-1 and J is TRBJ2-5; 8 nucleotides align to TRBD1. V trimming: 4 bases; J trimming: 3 bases; junction bases outside the gene matches: 8. The CDR3 has 15 residues. Per germline, CDR1 SGHRS and CDR2 YFSETQ. CDR3 loop: CASSRGTGTKETQYF. Written as DNA, the CDR3 is TGCGCCAGCAGCCGGGGGACAGGCACTAAAGAGACCCAGTACTTC.